This T cell receptor beta chain was profiled in a study of vaccination and CD4 T cells after COVID-19. Across the study: Blood was drawn a median around 72 days post second dose, range 14 to 241.

Described treatment: approximately 9-day PBMC culture with coronavirus spike peptide pools or control peptides (ViraFEST assay). The Oncomine TCR Beta short-read assay generated sequence data from the DNA of cultured CD4+ T cells. TCRdb reprocessed the PCR reads via MiXCR and lists one record per CDR3 protein. The sample records approximately 4,400 distinct CDR3 sequences, roughly a third being singletons. About this clonotype itself: Its antigen is still unknown.

The material sequenced was CD4+ T cells from blood, cultured in vitro, taken after SARS-CoV-2 vaccination. This TCR came from a human donor who had recovered from COVID-19.

Here the CDR3 DNA reads TGTGCCAGTACTCGACAGGGGGGAAACATTCAGTACTTC. Its translation is CASTRQGGNIQYF. The J gene is TRBJ2-4, the V gene TRBV19; 9 bases agree with TRBD1. V lost 7 bases, J lost 6 bases, and 4 bases stayed unmatched. The germline V gene encodes CDR1 LNHDA and CDR2 SQIVND (reference sequence). The CDR3 length is 13 residues.